Below, one T cell receptor (beta chain) is given with its context. A much larger clone is a single base away; this may be a read error. These data belong to a study of regulatory T cells in long-lasting Graves disease. The V gene's germline CDR1 is MNHEY and CDR2 SVGAGI. The CDR3 is 20 residues long. Sequencing libraries for TCR beta were prepared with iRepertoire HTBI primers and Arm-PCR of CDR3 regions. TCRdb used MiXCR to reprocess the multiplex PCR reads, holding one entry per CDR3 protein. The table lists a few hundred thousand distinct CDR3 sequences, 14% of them singletons, with around a sixth in the top ten. The time point was: newly diagnosed GD, antithyroid drugs for less than 3 months. Isolated PBMC RNA provided the starting material for the TCR library. These data also featured in a second study, about T cells in Graves' hyperthyroidism and ophthalmopathy.

The rearrangement uses TRBV6-5 and TRBJ1-5; possibly TRBD1 for D (6 bases). This TCR derives from a woman between 50 and 59 years old with Graves disease. The sample was peripheral blood mononuclear cells (PBMCs), taken at new diagnosis, from a patient treated with antithyroid drugs. Here the CDR3 reads CASGYSITSGRGDGNQPQHF. In nucleotides, the CDR3 is TGTGCCAGCGGTTACAGCATTACATCGGGCAGGGGTGACGGCAATCAGCCCCAGCATTTT.